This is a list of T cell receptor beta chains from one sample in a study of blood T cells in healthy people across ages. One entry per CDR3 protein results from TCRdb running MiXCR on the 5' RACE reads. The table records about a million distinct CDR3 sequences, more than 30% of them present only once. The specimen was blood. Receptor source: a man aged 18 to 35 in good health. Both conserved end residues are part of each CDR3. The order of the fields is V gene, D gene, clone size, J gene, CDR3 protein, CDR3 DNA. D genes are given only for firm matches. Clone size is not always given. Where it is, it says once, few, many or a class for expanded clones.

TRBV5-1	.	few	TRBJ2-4	CASSLNDLKNIQYF	TGCGCCAGCAGCTTGAACGATCTCAAAAACATTCAGTACTTC
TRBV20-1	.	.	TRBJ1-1	CSARAPLWTEAFF	TGCAGTGCTAGAGCTCCTTTATGGACTGAAGCTTTCTTT
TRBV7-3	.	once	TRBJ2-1	CTSSSPGGFSYNEQFF	TGTACCAGCAGCTCACCCGGGGGATTCTCCTACAATGAGCAGTTCTTC
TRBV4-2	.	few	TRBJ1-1	CASSQIGVRGAEAFF	TGTGCCAGCAGCCAAATAGGGGTCCGGGGGGCTGAAGCTTTCTTT
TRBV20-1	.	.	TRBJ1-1	CSARVPSMNTEAFF	TGCAGTGCTAGAGTCCCTTCGATGAACACTGAAGCTTTCTTT
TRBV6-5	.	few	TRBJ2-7	CASSKDRIPPYEQYF	TGTGCCAGCAGCAAGGACAGAATACCCCCCTACGAGCAGTACTTC
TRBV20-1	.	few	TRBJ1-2	CSATAAGNYGYTF	TGCAGTGCGACAGCGGCGGGTAACTATGGCTACACCTTC
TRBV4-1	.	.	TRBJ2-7	CASSQMEGYEQYF	TGCGCCAGCAGCCAAATGGAAGGCTACGAGCAGTACTTC
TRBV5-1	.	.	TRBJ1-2	CASSSSTTGGLNYGYTF	TGCGCCAGCAGCTCTTCGACTACCGGGGGTTTAAACTATGGCTACACCTTC
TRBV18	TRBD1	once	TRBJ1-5	CASSHGQDNQPQHF	TGTGCCAGCTCCCACGGACAGGACAATCAGCCCCAGCATTTT
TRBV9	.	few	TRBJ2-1	CASSGGEAYNEQFF	TGTGCCAGCAGCGGGGGGGAAGCCTACAATGAGCAGTTCTTC
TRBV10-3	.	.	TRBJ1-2	CAAGRVNYGYTF	TGTGCCGCGGGACGGGTGAACTATGGCTACACCTTC
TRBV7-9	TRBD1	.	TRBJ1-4	CASGQGVKKLFF	TGTGCCAGCGGACAGGGGGTAAAGAAACTGTTTTTT
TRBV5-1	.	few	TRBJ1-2	CASSVGSLGYGYTF	TGCGCCAGCAGCGTAGGTAGTCTGGGCTATGGCTACACCTTC
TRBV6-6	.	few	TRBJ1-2	CASSSSGGDYGYTF	TGTGCCAGCAGCTCGTCCGGGGGTGACTATGGCTACACCTTC
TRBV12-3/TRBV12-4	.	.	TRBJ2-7	CASSSDRPYEQYF	TGTGCCAGCAGCTCTGACAGACCCTACGAGCAGTACTTC
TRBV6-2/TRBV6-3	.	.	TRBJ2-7	CASSFNRDSNEQYF	TGTGCCAGCAGTTTTAACCGGGACTCCAATGAGCAGTACTTC
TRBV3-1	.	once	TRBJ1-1	CASSQDAARRNTEAFF	TGTGCCAGCAGCCAAGATGCGGCGAGGAGGAACACTGAAGCTTTCTTT
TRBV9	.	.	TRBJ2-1	CVSSVVSRSYNEQFF	TGTGTCAGCAGCGTAGTGTCACGCTCCTACAATGAGCAGTTCTTC
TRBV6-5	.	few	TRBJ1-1	CASRILFPGLNTEAFF	TGTGCCAGCAGGATACTTTTCCCGGGTTTGAACACTGAAGCTTTCTTT
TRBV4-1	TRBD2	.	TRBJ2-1	CASSRSGTSVYNEQFF	TGCGCCAGCAGCCGTTCCGGGACTAGCGTATACAATGAGCAGTTCTTC
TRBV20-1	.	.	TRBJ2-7	CSASGEGINEQYF	TGCAGTGCTAGTGGTGAGGGGATCAATGAGCAGTACTTC